The 11 T cell receptor beta chains given below trace back to one sample, sequenced in a study of blood T cell repertoires in COVID-19. Sequenced by immunoSEQ multiplex PCR; TCRdb stores in-frame clones only, minus some. This sample has 40,000 to 55,000 clones, with around 83% found just once. Sequencing was performed on peripheral blood. The receptors were sampled from a human donor in a cohort sampled during active COVID-19.

The V and J genes are TRBV19 and TRBJ1-4; the D gene is possibly TRBD1 (6 bases). CDR3 size: 15 residues. Germline V gene lookup returns CDR1 LNHDA and CDR2 SQIVND (reference sequence). Between the trimmed V and J ends, which lost 4 bases and 8 bases, there was a span of 17 bases. CDR3 loop: CASSKNRERPEKLFF. The CDR3 bases are TGTGCCAGTAGTAAAAACAGGGAACGTCCAGAAAAACTGTTTTTT. Complete variable domain (other parts from reference TRBV19 and TRBJ1-4): DGGITQSPKYLFRKEGQNVTLSCEQNLNHDAMYWYRQDPGQGLRLIYYSQIVNDFQKGDIAEGYSVSREKKESFPLTVTSAQKNPTAFYLCASSKNRERPEKLFFGSGTQLSVL.

J is TRBJ2-1 and V is TRBV5-4; 10 positions agree with TRBD2. Germline V gives CDR1 SGHNT, CDR2 YYREEE (reference sequence). J was trimmed by 4 bases and V by 5 bases; bases with no gene match: 6. The CDR3 loop spans 15 amino acids. The CDR3 region is CASRTAGGKYNEQFF. Here the CDR3 DNA reads TGTGCCAGCAGAACAGCGGGGGGGAAATACAATGAGCAGTTCTTC.

The genes are TRBV7-9 and TRBJ1-1; D possibly corresponds to TRBD1 (5 bases). Per the germline V gene, CDR1 is SEHNR and CDR2 is FQNEAQ (reference sequence). The length of the CDR3 is 12 residues. CDR3 nucleotide sequence: TGTGGCAGACAGTACAGGAACACTGAAGCTTTCTTT. Protein sequence: CGRQYRNTEAFF. Full variable domain (remainder filled in from reference TRBV7-9 and TRBJ1-1): DTGVSQNPRHKITKRGQNVTFRCDPISEHNRLYWYRQTLGQGPEFLTYFQNEAQLEKSRLLSDRFSAERPKGSFSTLEIQRTEQGDSAMYLCGRQYRNTEAFFGQGTRLTVV.

DNA for the CDR3: TGTGCCAGCAGTCGCTACTCCTACGAGCAGTACTTC. Encoded protein: CASSRYSYEQYF. This chain connects TRBV2 to TRBJ2-7; D gene unclear. CDR3 length: 12 amino acids. Trimming took off 5 bases at V and 0 bases at J, with 5 bases between the two ends. CDR1 SNHLY and CDR2 FYNNEI come from the germline V gene.

The V and J genes are TRBV7-2 and TRBJ1-1; 10 nucleotides agree with TRBD1. This CDR3 contains 14 residues. Looked up from germline, CDR1 is SGHTA and CDR2 is FQGNSA. V lost 5 bases to trimming and J lost 8 bases; unmatched junction nucleotides: 8. DNA of the CDR3: TGTGCCAGCAGCCCCCGACAGGGGGCAAGGGAAGCTTTCTTT. This sequence encodes CASSPRQGAREAFF. The complete variable domain, with remaining parts taken from reference TRBV7-2 and TRBJ1-1, reads GAGVSQSPSNKVTEKGKDVELRCDPISGHTALYWYRQSLGQGLEFLIYFQGNSAPDKSGLPSDRFSAERTGGSVSTLTIQRTQQEDSAVYLCASSPRQGAREAFFGQGTRLTVV.

The V gene is TRBV5-1, the J gene TRBJ2-2; TRBD1 aligns across 7 bases. J was trimmed by 2 bases and V by 4 bases; bases with no gene match: 11. CDR1 and CDR2 (germline): SGHRS, YFSETQ. The length of the CDR3 is 17 residues. CDR3 sequence (DNA): TGCGCCAGCAGCCCGACCCCAGGGGGTATCAACACCGGGGAGCTGTTTTTT. It encodes CASSPTPGGINTGELFF.

This chain joins TRBV27 and TRBJ2-3, with D perhaps matching TRBD2 (6 bases). Trimming removed 4 bases at V and 6 bases at J, with 17 bases between. Germline assignment: CDR1 MNHEY and CDR2 SMNVEV (reference sequence). The CDR3 consists of 15 residues. In DNA form, the CDR3 reads TGTGCCAGCAGTTCCCAAGTTGCGGGGTATGATACGCAGTATTTT. Residues: CASSSQVAGYDTQYF.

The chain carries TRBV10-3 and TRBJ2-7, with 8 bases lining up with TRBD1. The V segment lost 6 bases and the J segment 2 bases; nucleotides outside the gene matches: 6. Germline values: CDR1 ENHRY, CDR2 SYGVKD. The CDR3 covers 14 residues. The CDR3: CAIRPGGQTYEQYF. The CDR3 DNA sequence: TGTGCCATCAGGCCAGGGGGCCAGACCTACGAGCAGTACTTC.

The J gene is TRBJ2-1, the V gene TRBV2, with 10 bases identical to TRBD2. The germline V gene has CDR1 SNHLY and CDR2 FYNNEI. This CDR3 has 15 amino acids. After removal of 6 bases from V and 5 bases from J, the junction contained 7 bases not matched to a gene. CDR3 DNA: TGTGCCAGCAGGTGGCTAGCGGGGGCCGACAATGAGCAGTTCTTC. Translating it yields CASRWLAGADNEQFF.

The rearrangement uses TRBV11-2 and TRBJ2-7, with TRBD2 matching 11 bases. The CDR3 has 15 residues. V dropped 2 bases and J dropped 2; count of bases not matched to a gene: 2. Germline CDR1 and CDR2: SGHAT and FQNNGV. The CDR3 loop is CASSLLAGGAYEQYF. The CDR3 DNA is TGTGCCAGCAGCTTACTAGCGGGGGGAGCCTACGAGCAGTACTTC.

V and J are TRBV7-9 and TRBJ1-1, with 7 bases matching TRBD1. The trim removed 4 bases at V and 1 base at J, leaving 3 bases unmatched. The CDR3 extends over 14 amino acids. The germline V gene has CDR1 SEHNR and CDR2 FQNEAQ (reference sequence). CDR3 loop: CASSSRTGNTEAFF. As DNA, the CDR3 is TGTGCCAGCAGCTCCAGGACAGGGAACACTGAAGCTTTCTTT.